The 18 T cell receptor beta chains given below trace back to one sample, sequenced in a study of blood T cell repertoires in COVID-19. Using immunoSEQ multiplex PCR, the repertoire was profiled, and TCRdb retains in-frame clones only, with some absent. The sample carries 300,000 to 400,000 clones, about 88% recorded once. What was sequenced was PBMCs or T cells enriched from blood (not recorded which). The receptors originated from a young woman who had recovered from COVID-19.

The rearrangement links TRBV10-1 to TRBJ2-3; 7 bases agree with TRBD2. The V gene end was trimmed by 6 bases and the J gene end by 3 bases; junction bases not matched to a gene: 3. CDR1 and CDR2 from the germline V gene are WNHNN and SYGVQD (reference sequence). This CDR3 is built from 13 residues. CDR3 residues: CASRDGGTDTQYF. Written as DNA, the CDR3 is TGCGCCAGCAGAGACGGGGGGACAGATACGCAGTATTTT.

This clone was seen just once. This chain links TRBV2 with TRBJ2-2, with D hard to call. The germline V gene encodes CDR1 SNHLY and CDR2 FYNNEI. This CDR3 has 13 residues. V was shortened by 4 bases and J by 2 bases, with 5 bases between the two germline ends. CDR3 amino acids: CASSVANTGELFF. CDR3 DNA: TGTGCCAGCAGTGTGGCTAACACCGGGGAGCTGTTTTTT.

V is TRBV5-6 and J is TRBJ2-6, with D perhaps TRBD1 (6 bases). In germline, CDR1 is SGHDT, CDR2 YYEEEE. V was trimmed by 4 bases and J by 11 bases, leaving 13 bases between them. The CDR3 spans 13 residues. CDR3 residues: CASSLRGEHVLTF. The CDR3 nucleotides are TGTGCCAGCAGCCTCAGGGGAGAACACGTCCTGACTTTC.

This clone has a single count. The J gene is TRBJ2-2, the V gene TRBV10-3, with 9 bases that match TRBD1. Trimming at V came to 0 bases and at J to 5 bases, leaving 7 bases not matched to a gene. In germline, CDR1 is ENHRY, CDR2 SYGVKD. The CDR3 has 17 amino acids. The CDR3 protein is CAISESRQGDSTGELFF. The CDR3 DNA reads as TGTGCCATCAGTGAGTCCAGACAGGGGGATAGTACCGGGGAGCTGTTTTTT.

The genes are TRBV15 and TRBJ2-2; TRBD2 agrees at 11 bases. With 3 bases clipped from V and 4 bases from J, the junction kept 4 bases outside the gene matches. Germline V gives CDR1 LNHNV, CDR2 YYDKDF (reference sequence). This CDR3 contains 16 residues. CDR3 sequence: CATSRTSGVLTGELFF. The DNA of the CDR3 is TGTGCCACCAGCAGGACTAGCGGGGTGCTCACCGGGGAGCTGTTTTTT.

This chain joins TRBV5-1 and TRBJ2-7, with 7 bases aligning to TRBD2. This CDR3 contains 14 residues. CDR1 and CDR2 from the germline V gene are SGHRS and YFSETQ. The V segment lost 4 bases and the J segment 2 bases; nucleotides outside the gene matches: 6. CDR3 bases: TGCGCCAGCAGCGTGGGGGAGGGTCCCTACGAGCAGTACTTC. Protein product: CASSVGEGPYEQYF.

The V and J genes are TRBV11-2 and TRBJ1-4; D remains ambiguous. This CDR3 has 17 amino acids. Trimming pared 0 bases from V and 2 bases from J, leaving 13 bases between. Germline V gene data show CDR1 as SGHAT and CDR2 as FQNNGV. The CDR3 reads CASSLDQYEKTNEKLFF. Written as DNA, the CDR3 is TGTGCCAGCAGCTTAGATCAATACGAGAAGACTAATGAAAAACTGTTTTTT. The variable domain in full, with the rest retrieved from reference TRBV11-2 and TRBJ1-4, is EAGVAQSPRYKIIEKRQSVAFWCNPISGHATLYWYQQILGQGPKLLIQFQNNGVVDDSQLPKDRFSAERLKGVDSTLKIQPAKLEDSAVYLCASSLDQYEKTNEKLFFGSGTQLSVL.

The chain recombines TRBV3-1 (or the pseudogene TRBV3-2) with TRBJ1-1; D ambiguous. The V and J ends lost 1 base and 4 bases respectively, with 10 bases between them. Germline loops: CDR1 LGHDT, CDR2 YNNKEL (reference sequence). The CDR3 runs to 14 residues. CDR3 nucleotide sequence: TGTGCCAGCAGCCAAGGTACGGTTCCCACTGAAGCTTTCTTT. Translating gives CASSQGTVPTEAFF.

V and J are TRBV9 and TRBJ2-5; TRBD2 matches at 13 bases. This CDR3 is built from 15 residues. J gave up 4 bases and V 3 bases, and 3 bases lay outside the gene matches. Germline assignment: CDR1 SGDLS and CDR2 YYNGEE. In DNA form, the CDR3 reads TGTGCCAGCAGCGGCCGGACTAGCGGGGGAGAGACCCAGTACTTC. It specifies CASSGRTSGGETQYF. Variable domain in full (rest from reference TRBV9 and TRBJ2-5): DSGVTQTPKHLITATGQRVTLRCSPRSGDLSVYWYQQSLDQGLQFLIQYYNGEERAKGNILERFSAQQFPDLHSELNLSSLELGDSALYFCASSGRTSGGETQYFGPGTRLLVL.

The chain joins TRBV11-3 to TRBJ2-3; 10 bases map to TRBD1. Per the germline V gene, CDR1 is SGHNT and CDR2 is YENEEA. The V and J ends lost 5 bases and 0 bases, in that order; junction bases with no gene match: 5. The CDR3 spans 16 residues. The CDR3 DNA is TGTGCCAGCAGCCTCGGACAGGGGGGTAGCACAGATACGCAGTATTTT. Amino acid sequence: CASSLGQGGSTDTQYF.

The chain recombines TRBV15 with TRBJ1-4, with D perhaps TRBD1 (6 bases). V was trimmed by 8 bases and J by 7 bases, leaving 14 bases between them. The length of the CDR3 is 13 residues. From germline, CDR1 is LNHNV and CDR2 YYDKDF (reference sequence). DNA of the CDR3: TGTGCCACCGGAAGGGCAGGGGCTGAAAAACTGTTTTTT. Its protein is CATGRAGAEKLFF.

This clone was counted once. The chain has TRBV6-2 or TRBV6-3 and TRBJ2-1, with 8 bases matching TRBD1. Unmatched junction bases numbered 19, after V lost 6 bases and J lost 9 bases. Germline CDR1 MNHEY, CDR2 SVGEGT. CDR3 length: 17 residues. The CDR3 coding sequence is TGTGCCAGCAGCCTGACAGGGGCCAAAAAAAACCCGGGTGAGCAGTTCTTC. This sequence encodes CASSLTGAKKNPGEQFF.

This rearrangement joins TRBV5-4 to TRBJ1-2; the match to TRBD1 covers 7 bases. Germline V gene data show CDR1 as SGHNT and CDR2 as YYREEE (reference sequence). V shed 0 bases, J shed 9 bases, and the junction held 8 bases outside the gene matches. The CDR3 is made up of 14 amino acids. CDR3 DNA: TGTGCCAGCAGCTTGGGGACAGGATTCAAGAGCTACACCTTC. Its translation is CASSLGTGFKSYTF.

A single count supports this clone. The CDR3 here is CASSDAESDTEAFF. The CDR3 DNA sequence: TGTGCCAGCAGTGACGCGGAGTCAGACACTGAAGCTTTCTTT. V gene TRBV2 combines with J gene TRBJ1-1; no firm D call. Germline CDR1 SNHLY, CDR2 FYNNEI. This CDR3 region has 14 residues. Trimming took off 3 bases at V and 3 bases at J, with 11 bases between the two ends.

This chain connects TRBV30 to TRBJ1-2; D perhaps matches TRBD1 (6 bases). The V end was cut by 0 bases, the J end by 4 bases, with 15 bases between. From germline, CDR1 is GTSNPN and CDR2 SVGIG (reference sequence). CDR3 length: 15 amino acids. CDR3 protein: CAWSVSVRGSYGYTF. The CDR3 nucleotides read TGTGCCTGGAGTGTGTCTGTCAGGGGCTCCTATGGCTACACCTTC.

The chain uses TRBV9 and TRBJ1-1, with D possibly matching TRBD1 (5 bases). Trimming removed 3 bases from V and 3 bases from J, with 12 bases in between. CDR1 is SGDLS, CDR2 YYNGEE, per germline. The CDR3 is made up of 14 amino acids. CDR3 loop: CASSGPGGDTEAFF. CDR3 nucleotide sequence: TGTGCCAGCAGCGGCCCCGGAGGGGACACTGAAGCTTTCTTT.

The chain links TRBV27 to TRBJ1-2; TRBD1 aligns across 8 bases. Germline CDR1 MNHEY, CDR2 SMNVEV (reference sequence). The V gene end was trimmed by 6 bases and the J gene end by 3 bases; junction bases not matched to a gene: 3. The CDR3 totals 13 residues. This CDR3 reads CASRTGVDYGYTF. CDR3 in DNA: TGTGCCAGCAGGACAGGGGTTGACTATGGCTACACCTTC.

V usage is TRBV6-4 and J usage is TRBJ2-1; 7 bases map to TRBD2. CDR3 length: 15 residues. The V gene end was trimmed by 6 bases and the J gene end by 7 bases; junction bases not matched to a gene: 12. CDR1 MRHNA and CDR2 SNTAGT come from the germline V gene. The CDR3 DNA sequence: TGTGCCAGCAGCGAAACGGGGAGGGGTGGAAATGAGCAGTTCTTC. Translation: CASSETGRGGNEQFF.